This T cell receptor beta chain was observed in a study of blood T cell repertoires in COVID-19. Study information: In each case, the material was cDNA or gDNA derived from T cells, B-cell-depleted T cells, or PBMCs.

Some clones are missing from TCRdb's copy, which holds only in-frame ones; the method was immunoSEQ multiplex PCR. Of approximately 250,000 clones listed, 91% are singletons. The germline V gene has CDR1 LGHNA and CDR2 YNFKEQ. V was cut by 4 bases and J by 2 bases, with 7 bases left in between. The CDR3 length is 13 residues. Each exposed participant met a COVID-19 case in the 2 weeks preceding study entry. This clonotype originated in a man between 35 and 55 years old who had been exposed to COVID-19. V gene TRBV4-2 combines with J gene TRBJ2-3; D remains unclear. The sample comprised PBMCs or T cells enriched from blood (not recorded which). The CDR3 region is CASSPVSTDTQYF. DNA for the CDR3: TGTGCCAGCAGCCCGGTCTCCACAGATACGCAGTATTTT.